What follows describes a single T cell receptor beta chain. Its antigen is not identified. The CDR3 totals 14 residues. V lost 5 bases to trimming and J lost 3 bases; unmatched junction nucleotides: 1. Looked up from germline, CDR1 is SGHNT and CDR2 is YENEEA. Version v3.0 of the immunoSEQ assay ran at survey level. In sequencing, about 40,000-55,000 T-cell genomes per sample were targeted. The method was immunoSEQ multiplex PCR; TCRdb's version includes in-frame clones alone and lacks a portion of them. The table records 30,000 or so clones, over 85% of them present only once. This specimen belongs to a study of long-term antiretroviral therapy in people with HIV. At the level of the study: The earliest samples came about a decade before the 2015 immediate-ART recommendation.

Study results and limitations: All time points showed a repertoire dominated by clones expanded before ART.

There were no participants with HIV treated outside the United States. This receptor was identified in a woman aged 40 to 50 with HIV. The material was unsorted PBMCs, obtained almost 6.7 years after starting antiretroviral therapy. V is TRBV11-3 and J is TRBJ2-2; 9 nucleotides match TRBD1. The CDR3 DNA follows: TGTGCCAGCAGCCGACAGGGGGACACCGGGGAGCTGTTTTTT. Translated, it gives CASSRQGDTGELFF.